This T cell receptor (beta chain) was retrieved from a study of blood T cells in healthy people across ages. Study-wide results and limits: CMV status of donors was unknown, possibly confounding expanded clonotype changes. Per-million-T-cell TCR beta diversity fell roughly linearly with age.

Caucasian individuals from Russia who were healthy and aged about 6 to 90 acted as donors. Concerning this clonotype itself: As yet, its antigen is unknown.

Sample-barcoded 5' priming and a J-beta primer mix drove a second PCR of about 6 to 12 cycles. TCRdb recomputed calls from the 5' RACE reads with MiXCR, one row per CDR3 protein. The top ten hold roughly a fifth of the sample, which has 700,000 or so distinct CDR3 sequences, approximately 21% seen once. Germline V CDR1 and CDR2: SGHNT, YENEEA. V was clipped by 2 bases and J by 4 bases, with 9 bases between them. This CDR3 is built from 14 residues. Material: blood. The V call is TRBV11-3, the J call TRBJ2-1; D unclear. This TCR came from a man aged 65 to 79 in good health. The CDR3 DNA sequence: TGTGCCAGCAGCTTACCCCCTAGGTACAATGAGCAGTTCTTC. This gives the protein CASSLPPRYNEQFF.